This is a list of T cell receptor beta chains from one sample in a study of cytomegalovirus exposure and HLA in healthy donors. Sequencing was performed with immunoSEQ multiplex PCR; in TCRdb, only in-frame clones are kept and a portion is missing. This sample carries approximately 300,000 clones, roughly 80% of them seen once, and the ten largest clones take roughly 0.31%. Sequenced material: PBMCs. These receptors all come from a girl aged 2 to 10 in good health and CMV-seronegative. CDR3s include the opening cysteine and the closing phenylalanine or tryptophan. The order of the fields is clone size, V gene, J gene, D gene, CDR3 DNA, CDR3 protein. The D gene is left open where the match is weak. Where a row states a size, it is once, few, many or the class of an expanded clone; other rows omit it.

>once|TRBV18|TRBJ2-3|-
TGTGCCAGCTCACCGTCGGGGGCGGGAGATAGCACAGATACGCAGTATTTT
CASSPSGAGDSTDTQYF
>-|TRBV5-1|TRBJ2-1|-
TGCGCCAGCAGCTTGGCCCAGGGAAATGAGCAGTTCTTC
CASSLAQGNEQFF
>-|TRBV30|TRBJ1-6|-
TGTGCCTGGAGGGGACCTGGGGGCAATTCACCCCTCCACTTT
CAWRGPGGNSPLHF
>-|TRBV7-9|TRBJ2-1|-
TGTGCCAGCAGCTTAACTAGCCTACTATACAATGAGCAGTTCTTC
CASSLTSLLYNEQFF
>-|TRBV18|TRBJ2-4|TRBD1
TGTGCCAGCTCACCGGGACAGGAAAACATTCAGTACTTC
CASSPGQENIQYF
>-|TRBV10-1|TRBJ1-5|-
TGCGCCAGCAGTGAGCGAGGGAACACGGAGGGCAATCAGCCCCAGCATTTT
CASSERGNTEGNQPQHF
>-|TRBV30|TRBJ2-3|TRBD2
TGTGCCTGGAGTGTAATGATAGGCGGCGGGGGGCGGGCAGATACGCAGTATTTT
CAWSVMIGGGGRADTQYF
>-|TRBV29-1|TRBJ1-5|-
TGCAGCGTTCCCTACCAGCCAGACTATAGCAATCAGCCCCAGCATTTT
CSVPYQPDYSNQPQHF
>-|TRBV27|TRBJ2-7|TRBD2
TGTGCCAGCAGTCACGTGACTAGCCCCATCTACGAGCAGTACTTC
CASSHVTSPIYEQYF
>-|TRBV6-6|TRBJ2-3|TRBD2
TGTGCCACCCTAGCGGGGGGTCGCACAGATACGCAGTATTTT
CATLAGGRTDTQYF
>-|TRBV4-1|TRBJ2-2|-
TGCGCCAGCAGCCAAGCGGGTAGTTACGCGAACACCGGGGAGCTGTTTTTT
CASSQAGSYANTGELFF
>-|TRBV9|TRBJ2-7|-
TGTGCCAGCAGCGTAGCGGTAGGGCCGGGGTACGAGCAGTACTTC
CASSVAVGPGYEQYF
>-|TRBV28|TRBJ1-3|TRBD1
TGTGCCAGCAGTTCCGGGACAGTATTCTCTGGAAACACCATATATTTT
CASSSGTVFSGNTIYF
>-|TRBV9|TRBJ1-2|TRBD1
TGTGCCAGCAGAGCTACGACAGGGGGTTCGAGTGTGGGTGGCTACACCTTC
CASRATTGGSSVGGYTF
>-|TRBV27|TRBJ2-1|TRBD2
TGTGCCAGCAGTATCGCGGGGGGGCACTACAATGAGCAGTTCTTC
CASSIAGGHYNEQFF
>once|TRBV7-3|TRBJ2-7|-
TGTGCCAGCAGCCCGACTAGTGCGGGCAACTACGAGCAGTACTTC
CASSPTSAGNYEQYF
>-|TRBV4-1|TRBJ2-7|TRBD1
TGCGCCAGCAGCCTGGGACAGGGGGCCTACGAGCAGTACTTC
CASSLGQGAYEQYF
>-|TRBV28|TRBJ1-2|TRBD1
TGTGCCAGCAGTTTATTGGACAGGGTTAGGGGCTACACCTTC
CASSLLDRVRGYTF
>-|TRBV6-5|TRBJ1-1|-
TGTGCCAGCAGCCGGAAACGACAGGTTAAAGAGTCCGCTTTCTTT
CASSRKRQVKESAFF
>-|TRBV6-4|TRBJ2-2|TRBD1
TGTGCCAGCAGTGAGTCAGGGGGCAACACCGGGGAGCTGTTTTTT
CASSESGGNTGELFF
>-|TRBV27|TRBJ1-1|-
TGTGCCAGCAGTTCTCAGGGCGGGAACACTGAAGCTTTCTTT
CASSSQGGNTEAFF
>-|TRBV30|TRBJ1-1|TRBD1
TGTGCCTGGAGTGTGGGACCCCAGGGGGTCCCTGAAGCTTTCTTT
CAWSVGPQGVPEAFF
>-|TRBV6-5|TRBJ2-7|TRBD1
TGTGCCAGCAGTTACAGGCAGGGGGCGTCCGAGCAGTACTTC
CASSYRQGASEQYF
>-|TRBV7-8|TRBJ2-3|-
TGTGCCAGCAGCCCTCGACTAAGGGATGAGAGTACGCAGTATTTT
CASSPRLRDESTQYF
>-|TRBV7-9|TRBJ2-7|TRBD2
TGTTCCAGCAGCTTAATACGTGGGAGGGCCTTTCAAACTCTCTACGAGCAGTACTTC
CSSSLIRGRAFQTLYEQYF
>-|TRBV7-9|TRBJ2-1|-
TGTTCCAGCAGCTACCGGGACTTCCCTCAGAATGAGCAGTTCTTC
CSSSYRDFPQNEQFF
>once|TRBV9|TRBJ1-1|-
TGTGCCAGCAGCCCCCGGGGAGATATGAACACTGAAGCTTTCTTT
CASSPRGDMNTEAFF
>-|TRBV27|TRBJ2-5|-
TGTGCCAGCAGTTGGTCTCGAACAATCTTCGAGACCCAGTACTTC
CASSWSRTIFETQYF
>-|TRBV10-3|TRBJ2-2|-
TGTGCCATCAGCGCTAGCATCGCCGGGGAGCTGTTTTTT
CAISASIAGELFF
>-|TRBV6-5|TRBJ2-1|TRBD2
TGTGCCAGCAGTTCGCTAGCGGCATACTACAATGAGCAGTTCTTC
CASSSLAAYYNEQFF
>-|TRBV28|TRBJ1-3|TRBD1
TGTGCCAGCAGTCCCCAGGGGGCCCCGAGAAACACCATATATTTT
CASSPQGAPRNTIYF
>-|TRBV9|TRBJ2-1|TRBD2
TGTGCCAGCAGCGTCCGCGTTTTGAAGCGGGAGGGGTCCTACAATGAGCAGTTCTTC
CASSVRVLKREGSYNEQFF
>-|TRBV6-6|TRBJ2-7|-
TGTGCCAGCATCGGGACCTACGAGCAGTACTTC
CASIGTYEQYF
>-|TRBV7-2|TRBJ2-5|TRBD2
TGTGCCAGCAGCTTAGCGGGGACTAGCGTTGATCAGTACCAAGAGACCCAGTACTTC
CASSLAGTSVDQYQETQYF
>-|TRBV21-1|TRBJ2-3|-
TGTGCCAGCAGCAATAGTACAGATACGCAGTATTTT
CASSNSTDTQYF
>-|TRBV5-6|TRBJ1-1|-
TGTGCCAGCAGCCCCGGGACTCTTCCCTATGGCACTGAAGCTTTCTTT
CASSPGTLPYGTEAFF
>-|TRBV19|TRBJ2-3|TRBD2
TGTGCCAGTAGGAGACTAGCGGGGTCTGAAACAGATACGCAGTATTTT
CASRRLAGSETDTQYF
>-|TRBV5-6|TRBJ1-1|-
TGTGCCAGCAGCTCTCAGATGAACACTGAAGCTTTCTTT
CASSSQMNTEAFF
>-|TRBV7-8|TRBJ2-7|-
TGTGCCAGCAGCCCTAGGGGGGCGGGAGTCTACGAGCAGTACTTC
CASSPRGAGVYEQYF
>-|TRBV6-5|TRBJ1-2|TRBD1
TGTGCCAGCACCCACAGGGGGGTCGGCTACACCTTC
CASTHRGVGYTF
>-|TRBV7-9|TRBJ2-5|TRBD1
TGTGCCAGCAGCCCGGGACAGCAAGAGACCCAGTACTTC
CASSPGQQETQYF
>-|TRBV28|TRBJ2-7|-
TGTGCCAGCAGTAGCAGACAGGTTAACTACGAGCAGTACTTC
CASSSRQVNYEQYF
>-|TRBV5-6|TRBJ1-1|TRBD1
TGTGCCAGCAGTAGGGGGCAGCCCGGGGTCTCTGAAGCTTTCTTT
CASSRGQPGVSEAFF
>few|TRBV5-4|TRBJ2-2|-
TGTGCCAGCAGCCCGGTAGTGGGACAGAACACCGGGGAGCTGTTTTTT
CASSPVVGQNTGELFF
>few|TRBV11-2|TRBJ2-3|-
TGTGCCAGCGGATCAGGGGCGGGAGATACGCAGTATTTT
CASGSGAGDTQYF
>-|TRBV9|TRBJ2-1|TRBD2
TGTGCCAGCAGCGTCTTAGCGGGGCGGGTTAATGAGCAGTTCTTC
CASSVLAGRVNEQFF
>-|TRBV18|TRBJ2-1|TRBD1
TGTGCCAGCTCACCTGGGGCAACAGGGGTCAACAATGAGCAGTTCTTC
CASSPGATGVNNEQFF
>-|TRBV28|TRBJ2-1|TRBD2
TGTGCCAGCAGGCTGATAGCGGGGGGCACCCATGAGCAGTTCTTC
CASRLIAGGTHEQFF
>-|TRBV11-2|TRBJ1-2|-
TGTGCCAGCAGCTTAGATCTATCGGGAAATGGGTCCTATGGCTACACCTTC
CASSLDLSGNGSYGYTF
>-|TRBV21-1|TRBJ1-2|-
TGTGCCAGCAGCAAAGGGACGAGACAGGCCTTTTTTTATGGCTACACCTTC
CASSKGTRQAFFYGYTF
>once|TRBV27|TRBJ2-5|TRBD2
TGTGCCAGCAGTTTCCTCCGGGCGGCTAGCGGGAGGGCCAAGACCCAGTACTTC
CASSFLRAASGRAKTQYF
>-|TRBV7-2|TRBJ2-2|-
TGTGCCAGCAGCCCCTATCCCCCAGGGGTGGGCGGGGAGCTGTTTTTT
CASSPYPPGVGGELFF
>-|TRBV15|TRBJ1-2|-
TGTGCCACCAGCGTGGACAAACGGGGCTACACCTTC
CATSVDKRGYTF
>-|TRBV7-9|TRBJ2-5|TRBD1
TGTGCCAGCAGCTTCGGAGGACAGGGTCGAAAGACCCAGTACTTC
CASSFGGQGRKTQYF
>-|TRBV5-4|TRBJ1-1|-
TGTGCCAGCAGCTTGTCAGGCCAGGGACTTAGAGCTTTCTTT
CASSLSGQGLRAFF